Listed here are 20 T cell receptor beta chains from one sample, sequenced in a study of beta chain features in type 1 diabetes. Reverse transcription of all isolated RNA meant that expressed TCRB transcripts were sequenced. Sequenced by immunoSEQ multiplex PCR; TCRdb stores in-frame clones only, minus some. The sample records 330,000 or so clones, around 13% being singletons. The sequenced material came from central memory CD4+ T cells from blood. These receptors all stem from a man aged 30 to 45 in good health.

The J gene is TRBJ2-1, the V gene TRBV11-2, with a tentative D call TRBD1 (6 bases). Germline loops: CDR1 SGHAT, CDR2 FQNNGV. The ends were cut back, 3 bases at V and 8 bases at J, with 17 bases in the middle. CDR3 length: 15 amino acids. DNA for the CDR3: TGTGCCAGCAGCTTTTTACAGGGTGGTTTGGATGAGCAGTTCTTC. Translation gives CASSFLQGGLDEQFF.

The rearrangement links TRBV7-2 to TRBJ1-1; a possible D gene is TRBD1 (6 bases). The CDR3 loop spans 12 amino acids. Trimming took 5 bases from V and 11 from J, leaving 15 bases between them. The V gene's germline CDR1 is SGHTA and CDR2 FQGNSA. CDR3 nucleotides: TGTGCCAGCAGCCACAGGAAGGGGGAGGCTTTCTTT. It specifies CASSHRKGEAFF.

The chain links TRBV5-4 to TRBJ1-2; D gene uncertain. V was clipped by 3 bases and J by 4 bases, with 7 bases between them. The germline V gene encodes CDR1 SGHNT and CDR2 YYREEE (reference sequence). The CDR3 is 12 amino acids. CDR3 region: CASSYGVYGYTF. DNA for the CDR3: TGTGCCAGCAGCTACGGGGTCTATGGCTACACCTTC.

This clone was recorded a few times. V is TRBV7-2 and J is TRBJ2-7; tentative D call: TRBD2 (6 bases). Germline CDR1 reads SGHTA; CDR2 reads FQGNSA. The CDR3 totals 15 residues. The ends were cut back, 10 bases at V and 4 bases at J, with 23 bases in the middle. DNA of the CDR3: TGTGCCACCTCAGGCACCCGGGAGACCCCTTACGAGCAGTACTTC. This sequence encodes CATSGTRETPYEQYF.

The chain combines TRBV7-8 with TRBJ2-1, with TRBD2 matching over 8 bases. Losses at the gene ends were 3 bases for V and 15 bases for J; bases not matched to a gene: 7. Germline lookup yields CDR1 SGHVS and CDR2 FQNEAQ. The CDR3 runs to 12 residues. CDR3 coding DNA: TGTGCCAGCAGCTTTGGAGCGGGAGTGGTGTTCTTC. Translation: CASSFGAGVVFF.

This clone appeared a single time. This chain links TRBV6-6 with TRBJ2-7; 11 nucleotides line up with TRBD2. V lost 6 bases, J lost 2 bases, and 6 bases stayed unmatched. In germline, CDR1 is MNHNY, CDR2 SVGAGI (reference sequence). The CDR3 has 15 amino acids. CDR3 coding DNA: TGTGCCAGCAGCCAACGACTAGCGGGACCCTACGAGCAGTACGTC. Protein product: CASSQRLAGPYEQYV.

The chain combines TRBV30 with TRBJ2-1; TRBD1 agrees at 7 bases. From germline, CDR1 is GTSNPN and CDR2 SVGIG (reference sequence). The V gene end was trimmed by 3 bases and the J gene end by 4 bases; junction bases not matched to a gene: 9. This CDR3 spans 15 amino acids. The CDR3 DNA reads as TGTGCCTGGAGGAAAGACAGGGTTGGATACAATGAGCAGTTCTTC. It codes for CAWRKDRVGYNEQFF.

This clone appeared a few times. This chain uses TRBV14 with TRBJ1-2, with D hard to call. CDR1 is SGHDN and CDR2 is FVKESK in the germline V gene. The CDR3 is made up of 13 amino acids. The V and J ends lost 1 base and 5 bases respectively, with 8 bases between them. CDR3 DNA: TGTGCCAGCAGCCAAGGGACTTTTTATGGCTACACCTTC. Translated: CASSQGTFYGYTF.

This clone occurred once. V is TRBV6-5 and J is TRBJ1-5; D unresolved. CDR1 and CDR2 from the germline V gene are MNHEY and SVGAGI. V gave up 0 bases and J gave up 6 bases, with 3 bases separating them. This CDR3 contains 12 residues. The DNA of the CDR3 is TGTGCCAGCAGTTACTCGGGTCAGCCCCAGCATTTT. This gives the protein CASSYSGQPQHF.

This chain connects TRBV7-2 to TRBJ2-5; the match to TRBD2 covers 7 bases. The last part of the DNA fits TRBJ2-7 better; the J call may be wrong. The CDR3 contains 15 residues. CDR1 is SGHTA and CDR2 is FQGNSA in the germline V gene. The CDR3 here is CASSAQTSNSYEQYF. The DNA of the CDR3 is TGTGCCAGCAGCGCACAGACTAGCAACTCCTACGAGCAGTACTTC.

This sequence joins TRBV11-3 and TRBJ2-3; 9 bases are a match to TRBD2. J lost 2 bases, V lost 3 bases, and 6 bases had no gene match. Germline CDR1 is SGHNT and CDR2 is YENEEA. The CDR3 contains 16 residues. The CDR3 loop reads CASSLDSGSYTDTQYF. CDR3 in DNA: TGTGCCAGCAGCTTGGATAGCGGGAGCTACACAGATACGCAGTATTTT.

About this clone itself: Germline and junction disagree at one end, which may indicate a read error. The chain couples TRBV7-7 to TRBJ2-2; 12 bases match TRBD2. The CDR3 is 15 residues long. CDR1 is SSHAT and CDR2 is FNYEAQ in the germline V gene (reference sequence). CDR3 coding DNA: TGTGCTAGCAGCCTGGGACTAGCGGGTAGCGGGGAGCTGTTTTTT. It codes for CASSLGLAGSGELFF.

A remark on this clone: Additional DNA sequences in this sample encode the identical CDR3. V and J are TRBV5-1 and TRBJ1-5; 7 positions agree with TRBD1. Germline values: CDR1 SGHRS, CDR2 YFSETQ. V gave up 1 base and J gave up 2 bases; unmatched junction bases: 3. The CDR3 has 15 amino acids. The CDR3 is CASSLTGQGNQPQHF. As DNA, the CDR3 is TGCGCCAGCAGCTTGACCGGACAGGGCAATCAGCCCCAGCATTTT.

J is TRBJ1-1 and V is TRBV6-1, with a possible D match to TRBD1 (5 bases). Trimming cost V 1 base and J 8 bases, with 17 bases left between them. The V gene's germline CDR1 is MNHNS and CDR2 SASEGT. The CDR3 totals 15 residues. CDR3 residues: CASSEGGYRLREAFF. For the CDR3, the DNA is TGTGCCAGCAGTGAAGGGGGTTACAGGCTCCGGGAAGCTTTCTTT.

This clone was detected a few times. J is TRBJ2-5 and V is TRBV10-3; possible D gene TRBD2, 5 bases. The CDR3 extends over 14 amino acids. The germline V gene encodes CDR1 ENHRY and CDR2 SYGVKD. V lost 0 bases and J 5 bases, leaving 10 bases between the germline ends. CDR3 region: CAISESQTGETQYF. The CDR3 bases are TGTGCCATCAGTGAGTCCCAAACGGGGGAGACCCAGTACTTC.

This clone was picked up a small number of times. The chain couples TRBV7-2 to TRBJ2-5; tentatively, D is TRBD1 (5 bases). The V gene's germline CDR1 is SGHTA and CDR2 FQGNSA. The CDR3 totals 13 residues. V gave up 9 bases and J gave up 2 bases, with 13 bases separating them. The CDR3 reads CASNLRGQETQYF. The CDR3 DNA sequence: TGTGCCAGTAACTTAAGGGGTCAAGAGACCCAGTACTTC.

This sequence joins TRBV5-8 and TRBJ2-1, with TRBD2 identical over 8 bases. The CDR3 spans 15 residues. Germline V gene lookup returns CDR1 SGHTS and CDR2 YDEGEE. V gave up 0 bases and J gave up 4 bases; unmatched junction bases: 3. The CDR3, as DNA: TGTGCCAGCAGCTTGGGGCCTAGCGGGTACAATGAGCAGTTCTTC. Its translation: CASSLGPSGYNEQFF.

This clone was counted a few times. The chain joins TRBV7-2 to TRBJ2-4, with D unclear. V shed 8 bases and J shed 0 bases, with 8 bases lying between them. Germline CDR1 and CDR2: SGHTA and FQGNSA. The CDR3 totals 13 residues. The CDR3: CASLDGAKNIQYF. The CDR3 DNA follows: TGTGCCAGCCTAGACGGAGCCAAAAACATTCAGTACTTC. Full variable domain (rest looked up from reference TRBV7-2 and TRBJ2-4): GAGVSQSPSNKVTEKGKDVELRCDPISGHTALYWYRQSLGQGLEFLIYFQGNSAPDKSGLPSDRFSAERTGGSVSTLTIQRTQQEDSAVYLCASLDGAKNIQYFGAGTRLSVL.

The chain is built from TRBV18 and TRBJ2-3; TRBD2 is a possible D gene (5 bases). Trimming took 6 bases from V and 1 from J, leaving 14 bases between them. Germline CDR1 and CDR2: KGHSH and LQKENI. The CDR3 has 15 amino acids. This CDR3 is CASSREEVGTDTQYF. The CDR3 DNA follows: TGTGCCAGCTCCCGGGAAGAGGTGGGCACAGATACGCAGTATTTT.

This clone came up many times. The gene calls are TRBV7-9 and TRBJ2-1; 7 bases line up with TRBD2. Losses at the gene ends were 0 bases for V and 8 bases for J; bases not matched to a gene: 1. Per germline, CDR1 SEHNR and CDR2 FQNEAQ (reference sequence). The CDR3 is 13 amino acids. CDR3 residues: CASSLAGGHEQFF. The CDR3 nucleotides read TGTGCCAGCAGCTTAGCGGGAGGGCATGAGCAGTTCTTC. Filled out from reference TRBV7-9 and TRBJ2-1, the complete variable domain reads DTGVSQNPRHKITKRGQNVTFRCDPISEHNRLYWYRQTLGQGPEFLTYFQNEAQLEKSRLLSDRFSAERPKGSFSTLEIQRTEQGDSAMYLCASSLAGGHEQFFGPGTRLTVL.